This T cell receptor (beta chain) was identified in a study of CD8 T cells in ankylosing spondylitis. For TCR beta, libraries came from quantitative 5'-RACE with molecular barcodes. MiXCR, applied by TCRdb to the 5' RACE reads, yields one record per CDR3 protein. The table includes fewer than 250,000 distinct CDR3 sequences, over 9.5% detected once. The CDR3 covers 14 residues. V lost 4 bases and J lost 3, with 9 bases in between. The germline gives CDR1 SGHAT, CDR2 FQNNGV. This clonotype was seen at least ten times. Its target is not known. Study-wide findings and caveats: Disease-linked clones reportedly showed significant enrichment in matched ankylosing spondylitis synovial fluid. Typical of ankylosing spondylitis blood, it appeared, was a TCR beta motif of eight highly homologous variants. Earlier authors reported some of these motif variants in reactive arthritis synovial fluid and blood.

The receptor was isolated from a male donor with ankylosing spondylitis or in good health (not recorded which). Sequences were obtained from blood, either unsorted or a sorted T cell fraction (not recorded which). The J gene is TRBJ1-4, the V gene TRBV11-2; possible D gene TRBD1, 5 bases. The DNA for the CDR3 is TGTGCCAGCAGCTGGGGACGGGCTAATGAAAAACTGTTTTTT. Its translation: CASSWGRANEKLFF.